Presented here are 18 T cell receptor beta chains from one specimen sequenced in a study of PD-1 blockade in mismatch repair-deficient tumors. The table came from immunoSEQ multiplex PCR; TCRdb's copy has only in-frame clones and leaves some out. This table holds about 66,000 clones, around 80% found once. Sequencing was performed on peripheral blood, taken 2 weeks after starting pembrolizumab. The receptors shown here come from an adult with mismatch repair-deficient cancer.

The V and J genes are TRBV10-3 and TRBJ2-7, with 7 positions matching TRBD1. This CDR3 has 13 residues. Unmatched junction bases numbered 4, after V lost 5 bases and J lost 3 bases. From germline, CDR1 is ENHRY and CDR2 SYGVKD. The CDR3 nucleotides are TGTGCCATCAGTCCGGGACAGAGCTACGAGCAGTACTTC. Protein: CAISPGQSYEQYF.

The chain employs TRBV2 and TRBJ2-7; D perhaps matches TRBD2 (5 bases). Germline loops: CDR1 SNHLY, CDR2 FYNNEI. V was cut by 8 bases and J by 2 bases, with 10 bases left in between. CDR3 size: 12 residues. CDR3 nucleotides: TGTGCCAGCGACGAGGGCACCTACGAGCAGTACTTC. Amino acid sequence: CASDEGTYEQYF.

The chain recombines TRBV18 with TRBJ2-3; TRBD2 matches 7 bases. Trimming removed 6 bases from V and 3 bases from J; junction bases left unmatched: 9. This CDR3 region has 15 residues. Looked up from germline, CDR1 is KGHSH and CDR2 is LQKENI. The CDR3 is CASSLLAAPTDTQYF. For the CDR3, the DNA is TGTGCCAGCTCTCTGCTAGCGGCGCCTACAGATACGCAGTATTTT.

The count of this clone is one. The CDR3 loop reads CASSLVGTRGRPGNEQFF. The CDR3 nucleotides are TGTGCCAGCAGCTTAGTAGGGACCCGCGGGAGGCCGGGGAATGAGCAGTTCTTC. V and J are TRBV11-2 and TRBJ2-1; 8 positions match TRBD2. Germline V CDR1 and CDR2: SGHAT, FQNNGV. The length of the CDR3 is 18 residues. The ends lost 1 base at V and 7 bases at J; junction bases unmatched: 15.

The chain combines TRBV5-1 with TRBJ1-1; D might be TRBD1 (5 bases). The germline gives CDR1 SGHRS, CDR2 YFSETQ. V gave up 2 bases and J gave up 1 base, with 9 bases separating them. This CDR3 comprises 14 residues. This chain's CDR3 is CASSLATGNTEAFF. CDR3 DNA: TGCGCCAGCAGCTTAGCTACAGGGAACACTGAAGCTTTCTTT.

This rearrangement joins TRBV7-9 to TRBJ2-7; TRBD1 matches at 10 bases. Germline V gene data show CDR1 as SEHNR and CDR2 as FQNEAQ (reference sequence). The CDR3 is 19 amino acids. V gave up 0 bases and J gave up 6 bases; unmatched junction bases: 17. The DNA for the CDR3 is TGTGCCAGCAGCTTAGCGTGGGGGACAGGGGAGACCCTACGTGGCGAGCAGTACTTC. It is translated as CASSLAWGTGETLRGEQYF.

V usage is TRBV29-1 and J usage is TRBJ2-3; perhaps TRBD2 as D (5 bases). The CDR3 is 17 amino acids. Germline V gene data show CDR1 as SQVTM and CDR2 as ANQGSEA. The ends were cut back, 1 base at V and 2 bases at J, with 19 bases in the middle. For the CDR3, the DNA is TGCAGCGTTGAAGGAGGGTCAGGTAAACTTATCACAGATACGCAGTATTTT. Translating it yields CSVEGGSGKLITDTQYF.

The chain combines TRBV5-4 with TRBJ2-7, with 10 positions matching TRBD1. The V and J ends lost 4 bases and 7 bases, in that order; junction bases with no gene match: 5. Germline CDR1 is SGHNT and CDR2 is YYREEE (reference sequence). This CDR3 is 13 amino acids long. CDR3 nucleotides: TGTGCCAGCAGCCCAGACAGGGGGCGAGAGCAGTACTTC. It is translated as CASSPDRGREQYF.

This chain joins TRBV14 and TRBJ2-5; D remains ambiguous. The ends were cut back, 4 bases at V and 5 bases at J, with 20 bases in the middle. CDR1 and CDR2 (germline): SGHDN, FVKESK. The CDR3 covers 16 residues. Written as DNA, the CDR3 is TGTGCCAGCAGCCTGAAGAAGGGTGGTCCCGGGGAGACCCAGTACTTC. Its protein is CASSLKKGGPGETQYF.

J is TRBJ2-5 and V is TRBV27, with 7 bases that match TRBD2. This CDR3 comprises 13 residues. The trim removed 4 bases at V and 5 bases at J, leaving 4 bases unmatched. The V gene's germline CDR1 is MNHEY and CDR2 SMNVEV (reference sequence). For the CDR3, the DNA is TGTGCCAGCAGTTCGACTAGCCTTGAGACCCAGTACTTC. This codes for CASSSTSLETQYF.

The chain uses TRBV6-6 and TRBJ2-7, with TRBD1 identical over 7 bases. Germline V lookup: CDR1 MNHNY, CDR2 SVGAGI (reference sequence). V was clipped by 4 bases and J by 3 bases; unmatched bases: 3. This CDR3 comprises 13 residues. CDR3 sequence reads: CASSLGQHYEQYF. The CDR3 coding sequence is TGTGCCAGCAGTTTGGGACAGCACTACGAGCAGTACTTC.

The chain carries TRBV18 and TRBJ2-2, with TRBD1 identical over 9 bases. Germline V gene lookup returns CDR1 KGHSH and CDR2 LQKENI. V was pared by 8 bases and J by 5 bases, with 6 bases of the junction left unmatched. There are 14 residues in the CDR3. The CDR3: CASRTGDGTGELFF. As DNA, the CDR3 is TGTGCCAGCCGGACAGGGGACGGGACCGGGGAGCTGTTTTTT. The full variable domain, in which reference TRBV18 and TRBJ2-2 provide the parts outside the CDR3, is NAGVMQNPRHLVRRRGQEARLRCSPMKGHSHVYWYRQLPEEGLKFMVYLQKENIIDESGMPKERFSAEFPKEGPSILRIQQVVRGDSAAYFCASRTGDGTGELFFGEGSRLTVL.

The CDR3 reads CASSYPRQGVYEQYF. CDR3 nucleotides: TGTGCCAGCAGTTACCCTCGACAGGGCGTCTACGAGCAGTACTTC. V is TRBV6-5 and J is TRBJ2-7, with 7 bases lining up with TRBD1. Germline lookup yields CDR1 MNHEY and CDR2 SVGAGI. With V trimmed by 2 bases and J by 3 bases, 7 bases remained unmatched. This CDR3 spans 15 amino acids.

J is TRBJ2-7 and V is TRBV7-2; 10 bases agree with TRBD2. The CDR3 sequence is 14 residues long. V dropped 3 bases and J dropped 7; count of bases not matched to a gene: 6. Per germline, CDR1 SGHTA and CDR2 FQGNSA. DNA for the CDR3: TGTGCCAGCAGCTTTAGCGGGAGGCACTCGGAGCAGTACTTC. Protein: CASSFSGRHSEQYF.

V gene TRBV5-1 combines with J gene TRBJ2-1, with 8 bases matching TRBD1. Germline CDR1 is SGHRS and CDR2 is YFSETQ. CDR3 length: 15 amino acids. The CDR3 bases are TGCGCTTCCACAGCGGCCAGGGGGCTTTTGAATGAGCAGTTCTTC. Its protein is CASTAARGLLNEQFF.

The chain has TRBV18 and TRBJ2-1; D gene unclear. Trimming stripped 6 bases from V and 3 bases from J, with 15 bases between. The germline gives CDR1 KGHSH, CDR2 LQKENI. This CDR3 is 15 amino acids long. CDR3: CASSPTWVGYNEQFF. The CDR3 DNA reads TGTGCCAGCTCGCCTACATGGGTAGGCTACAATGAGCAGTTCTTC.

The chain is built from TRBV29-1 and TRBJ2-2; no clear D gene. This CDR3 comprises 13 residues. Trimming took off 4 bases at V and 3 bases at J, with 9 bases between the two ends. Germline assignment: CDR1 SQVTM and CDR2 ANQGSEA. The CDR3 loop is CSVGEPDTGELFF. CDR3 sequence (DNA): TGCAGCGTTGGAGAACCTGACACCGGGGAGCTGTTTTTT.

The rearrangement links TRBV4-3 to TRBJ2-5; TRBD2 aligns across 13 bases. The junction had 5 bases not matched to a gene; V was cut back by 3 bases and J by 4 bases. The length of the CDR3 is 16 residues. CDR1 and CDR2 (germline): LGHNA, YSLEER. CDR3 DNA: TGCGCCAGCAGCCACGGACTAGCGGGAGACGTAGAGACCCAGTACTTC. Translating gives CASSHGLAGDVETQYF.